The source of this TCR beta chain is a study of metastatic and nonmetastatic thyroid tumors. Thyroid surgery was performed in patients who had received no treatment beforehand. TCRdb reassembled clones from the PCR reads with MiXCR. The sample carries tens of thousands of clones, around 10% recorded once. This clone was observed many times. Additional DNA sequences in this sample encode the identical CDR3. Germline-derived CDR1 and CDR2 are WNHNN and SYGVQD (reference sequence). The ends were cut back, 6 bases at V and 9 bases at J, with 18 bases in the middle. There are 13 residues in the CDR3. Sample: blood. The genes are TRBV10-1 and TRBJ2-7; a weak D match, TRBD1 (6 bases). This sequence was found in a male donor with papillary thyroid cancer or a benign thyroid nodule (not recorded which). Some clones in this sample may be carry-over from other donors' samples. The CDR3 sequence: CASSPNPGVGQYF. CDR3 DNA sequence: TGCGCCAGCAGCCCGAACCCAGGGGTCGGGCAGTACTTC.